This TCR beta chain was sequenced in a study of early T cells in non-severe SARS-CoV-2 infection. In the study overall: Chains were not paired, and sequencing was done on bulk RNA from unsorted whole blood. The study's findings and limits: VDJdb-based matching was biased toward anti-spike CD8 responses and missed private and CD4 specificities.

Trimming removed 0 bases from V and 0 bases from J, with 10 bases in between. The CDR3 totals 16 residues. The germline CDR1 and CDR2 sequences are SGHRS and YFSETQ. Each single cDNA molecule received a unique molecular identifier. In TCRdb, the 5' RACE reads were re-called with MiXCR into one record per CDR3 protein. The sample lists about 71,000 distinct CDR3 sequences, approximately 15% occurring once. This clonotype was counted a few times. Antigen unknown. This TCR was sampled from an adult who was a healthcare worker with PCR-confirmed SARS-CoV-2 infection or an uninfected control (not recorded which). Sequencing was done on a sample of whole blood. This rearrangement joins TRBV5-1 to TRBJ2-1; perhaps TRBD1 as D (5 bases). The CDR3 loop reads CASSLDSDSSYNEQFF. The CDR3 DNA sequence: TGCGCCAGCAGCTTGGATAGTGACAGCTCCTACAATGAGCAGTTCTTC.